This T cell receptor (beta chain) originates from a study of blood T cells in healthy people across ages. Study-wide points: Across the age range, TCR beta diversity per million T cells fell in a roughly linear way. Changes seen in expanded clonotypes were possibly confounded by donor CMV status left unknown.

Per-sample yields of isolated PBMCs were at least 7 million. A note on this clonotype: As yet, its antigen is unknown.

The authors ran a second PCR of roughly 6 to 12 cycles using a sample-barcoded 5' primer and a J-beta primer mix. From the 5' RACE reads, TCRdb called clonotypes with MiXCR, one entry per CDR3 protein. This sample has about 1.7 million distinct CDR3 sequences; 25% to 30% occur once, and the top ten carry 7.7%. Material: blood. This receptor was identified in a woman aged 25-40 years in good health.

The CDR3 is CASSPRTGFDQPQHF. In DNA, the CDR3 is TGTGCCAGCAGTCCGCGGACAGGTTTCGATCAGCCCCAGCATTTT. This rearrangement joins TRBV28 to TRBJ1-5; 7 nucleotides line up with TRBD1. The CDR3 runs 15 residues. Trimming at V came to 5 bases and at J to 5 bases, leaving 9 bases not matched to a gene. CDR1 is MDHEN, CDR2 SYDVKM, per germline.